The following is a T cell receptor beta chain sequence with its context. Per the original methods: Nucleated cell number was recorded as an estimate derived from reference gene primer amplification. Assay used: immunoSEQ multiplex PCR; TCRdb lists only in-frame clones, some missing. V, J and clone size were drawn from that table, and D and trimming were deduced from the DNA. The table lists approximately 150,000 clones, roughly 88% of them singletons. This entry belongs to a study of blood T cell repertoires in COVID-19. Study background: Spain, Italy and the United States supplied samples that represented acute and convalescent COVID-19.

Deletions cut 6 bases from V and 1 base from J, with 13 bases between. The CDR3 covers 15 residues. The germline V gene encodes CDR1 MGHDK and CDR2 SYGVNS. The V call is TRBV25-1, the J call TRBJ2-1; D may be TRBD2 (5 bases). The sequence was collected from a man aged 70 or older who had been exposed to COVID-19. Sequences were obtained from PBMCs or T cells enriched from blood (not recorded which). This CDR3 is CASSHRGGSYNEQFF. The CDR3 nucleotides read TGTGCCAGCAGCCACCGGGGTGGGTCCTACAATGAGCAGTTCTTC.